The text below deals with one T cell receptor (beta chain). This clone's antigen is unknown. The sample holds no much larger clone one base away, and base qualities are not on file. Collaborating institutions collected whole blood in K2EDTA tubes following their own protocols. For TCRbeta analysis, collaborators shipped samples in one of three forms: frozen whole blood, isolated PBMCs, or DNA extracted from either of those sample types. TCRbeta CDR3 regions were amplified from genomic DNA using the immunoSEQ Assay, a bias-controlled multiplex PCR. The authors processed their data as follows. The number of nucleated cells in each sample was estimated from the amplification of reference gene primers within the assay. To quantify the absolute abundance of each unique TCRbeta CDR3 rearrangement, sequence reads were collapsed and filtered. Productive Simpson clonality was computed per sample as the square root of Simpson's diversity index over productive rearrangements. In its TCRdb copy, this immuneACCESS table keeps in-frame sequences only and misses some clones. Where compared with another copy, unresolved V genes explain less than half of these, and the others have no known cause. The V and J calls and the clone size are those of that table, but D and trimming were determined from the DNA. The sample has a few hundred thousand clones on record, 85% to 90% of them singletons. The top ten clonotypes cover around 7.3% of the sample.

V is cut back by 4 bases and J by 5 bases, with 12 bases in the junction unmatched. The germline V gene supplies CDR1 KGHDR and CDR2 SFDVKD. Measured from the cysteine to the phenylalanine, the CDR3 is 16 residues long. The retained sequence is limited to the CDR3, 48 bases, with the frame set at the first base. The source of the sample is a study of blood T cell repertoires in COVID-19 (dated by TCRdb to 2018 to 2021). For the study in its entirety: Samples from collaborators originated in the United States, Italy and Spain and spanned both the acute and convalescent phases of COVID-19. The prospective study material was composed of cDNA or gDNA derived from T cells, B-cell-depleted T cells, or PBMCs. Deeply sampled blood TCRbeta repertoires from subjects exposed to, actively infected with, or recovered from COVID-19 were included in the dataset. A freely available public database, intended as a resource for researchers studying the immune response to SARS-CoV-2, is where the repertoires were released. The samples were drawn from the first 160 participants of the ongoing ImmuneRACE study and from about 1,200 subjects provided by 6 global collaborators. A de-identified subject ID, COVID-19 status, age in years and sex were almost always included in the sample metadata. HLA class I and class II types, where available, came from metadata supplied by the sample provider rather than from assay-based typing.

General study outcomes and caveats: The amount of clinical and demographic metadata varied by source and participant and was provided uncurated.

The sequence joins TRBV24-1 to TRBJ2-5; TRBD1 matches 7 bases in the middle. Sequenced sample: peripheral blood. The origin of this receptor is a woman between 65 and 79 years old with active or convalescent COVID-19. The base sequence is TGTGCCACCAGTGAGATGTTAGGGGGACAGCGGGAGACCCAGTACTTC. This yields the protein CATSEMLGGQRETQYF.